These T cell receptor beta chains were read from a single sample in a study of cytomegalovirus exposure and HLA in healthy donors. Profiled with immunoSEQ multiplex PCR; TCRdb holds only in-frame clones, not every one. The sample lists around 210,000 clones, about 78% occurring once. Sequencing used PBMCs. These receptors were obtained from a woman between 25 and 40 years old in good health and CMV-seronegative. Both conserved end residues are part of each CDR3. A D gene is named only where the DNA matches it firmly. Not all rows give a size; the values are once, few, many and, for expanded clones, a class.

v_gene: TRBV13; abundance: once; d_gene: NA; j_gene: TRBJ2-7; CDR3aa: CASSIADSYEQYF; CDR3nt: TGTGCCAGCAGCATCGCGGACAGCTACGAGCAGTACTTC
v_gene: TRBV4-1; abundance: few; d_gene: TRBD1; j_gene: TRBJ1-5; CDR3aa: CASSPTGTGNQPQHF; CDR3nt: TGCGCCAGCAGCCCGACCGGGACAGGCAATCAGCCCCAGCATTTT
v_gene: TRBV19; abundance: NA; d_gene: TRBD1; j_gene: TRBJ2-7; CDR3aa: CASSIGRTGYEQYF; CDR3nt: TGTGCCAGTAGTATAGGTAGGACAGGCTACGAGCAGTACTTC
v_gene: TRBV5-1; abundance: NA; d_gene: NA; j_gene: TRBJ2-2; CDR3aa: CASSPLERTNTGELFF; CDR3nt: TGCGCCAGCAGCCCCCTGGAGAGAACGAACACCGGGGAGCTGTTTTTT
v_gene: TRBV5-1; abundance: NA; d_gene: NA; j_gene: TRBJ2-5; CDR3aa: CASSLRQRETQYF; CDR3nt: TGCGCCAGCAGCTTGCGACAGAGAGAGACCCAGTACTTC
v_gene: TRBV6-6; abundance: NA; d_gene: TRBD1; j_gene: TRBJ2-2; CDR3aa: CASSNPTGFGTGELFF; CDR3nt: TGTGCCAGCAGCAACCCGACAGGGTTCGGGACCGGGGAGCTGTTTTTT
v_gene: TRBV30; abundance: NA; d_gene: NA; j_gene: TRBJ2-4; CDR3aa: CAWRLAGSTKNIQYF; CDR3nt: TGTGCCTGGAGACTGGCAGGTTCTACCAAAAACATTCAGTACTTC
v_gene: TRBV27; abundance: few; d_gene: TRBD1; j_gene: TRBJ2-7; CDR3aa: CASSWRQGAYEQYF; CDR3nt: TGTGCCAGCAGTTGGAGACAGGGCGCCTACGAGCAGTACTTC
v_gene: TRBV9; abundance: NA; d_gene: TRBD1; j_gene: TRBJ2-5; CDR3aa: CASSIGTGGEETQYF; CDR3nt: TGTGCCAGCAGCATCGGGACAGGGGGCGAAGAGACCCAGTACTTC
v_gene: TRBV6-5; abundance: NA; d_gene: NA; j_gene: TRBJ1-1; CDR3aa: CASNGGTVNTEAFF; CDR3nt: TGTGCCAGCAATGGAGGGACGGTGAACACTGAAGCTTTCTTT
v_gene: TRBV10-1; abundance: NA; d_gene: TRBD1; j_gene: TRBJ1-6; CDR3aa: CASSRTGGSPLHF; CDR3nt: TGCGCCAGCAGTAGGACAGGGGGCTCACCCCTCCACTTT
v_gene: TRBV5-4; abundance: NA; d_gene: TRBD1; j_gene: TRBJ2-5; CDR3aa: CASSRGSGGWETQYF; CDR3nt: TGTGCCAGCAGCCGAGGCTCAGGGGGTTGGGAGACCCAGTACTTC
v_gene: TRBV30; abundance: NA; d_gene: NA; j_gene: TRBJ2-7; CDR3aa: CAWNRDFYEQYF; CDR3nt: TGTGCCTGGAACCGGGACTTCTACGAGCAGTACTTC
v_gene: TRBV5-5; abundance: NA; d_gene: TRBD2; j_gene: TRBJ2-1; CDR3aa: CASSFGRGAQNEQFF; CDR3nt: TGTGCCAGCAGCTTCGGGAGGGGGGCGCAAAATGAGCAGTTCTTC
v_gene: TRBV15; abundance: NA; d_gene: NA; j_gene: TRBJ1-4; CDR3aa: CATARGLNEKLFF; CDR3nt: TGTGCCACCGCCAGGGGCCTTAATGAAAAACTGTTTTTT
v_gene: TRBV9; abundance: NA; d_gene: NA; j_gene: TRBJ1-2; CDR3aa: CASSVEAALARGYTF; CDR3nt: TGTGCCAGCAGCGTAGAAGCAGCCCTGGCTAGGGGCTACACCTTC
v_gene: TRBV30; abundance: few; d_gene: NA; j_gene: TRBJ2-5; CDR3aa: CAWSPWGGGQETQYF; CDR3nt: TGTGCCTGGAGCCCGTGGGGGGGCGGACAAGAGACCCAGTACTTC
v_gene: TRBV2; abundance: NA; d_gene: NA; j_gene: TRBJ1-6; CDR3aa: CASSEGTVHNSPLHF; CDR3nt: TGTGCCAGCAGTGAAGGGACAGTCCATAATTCACCCCTCCACTTT